This paragraph reports one T cell receptor (beta chain). Its antigen remains unknown. Profiled with immunoSEQ multiplex PCR; TCRdb holds only in-frame clones, not every one. Of roughly 120,000 clones detected, around 94% appear once; the ten largest clones hold roughly 1.2%. The data were obtained in a study of cytomegalovirus exposure and HLA in healthy donors. CDR1 is SGHRS and CDR2 is YFSETQ in the germline V gene. The CDR3 is 15 residues long. Trimming removed 6 bases from V and 2 bases from J, with 12 bases in between. The study's findings and limits: Most TCR sequences were uncommon, yet certain public TCRs appeared in many donors.

The rearrangement uses TRBV5-1 and TRBJ2-6; maybe TRBD1 (6 bases). Source material: PBMCs. The TCR sequence derives from a woman under 30 in good health and CMV-seronegative. The chain's CDR3 is CASTSPGAGANVLTF. Here the CDR3 DNA reads TGCGCCAGCACTTCGCCAGGGGCTGGGGCCAACGTCCTGACTTTC.